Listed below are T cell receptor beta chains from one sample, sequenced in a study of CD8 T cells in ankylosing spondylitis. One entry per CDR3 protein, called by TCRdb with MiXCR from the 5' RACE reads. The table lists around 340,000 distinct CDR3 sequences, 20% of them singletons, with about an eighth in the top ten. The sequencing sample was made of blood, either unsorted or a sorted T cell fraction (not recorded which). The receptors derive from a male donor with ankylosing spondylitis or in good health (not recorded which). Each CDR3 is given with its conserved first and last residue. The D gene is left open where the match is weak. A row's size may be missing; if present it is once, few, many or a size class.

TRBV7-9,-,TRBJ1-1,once,TGTGCCAGCAGCCCTCCGGGGGGTTTGACTGAAGCTTTCTTT,CASSPPGGLTEAFF
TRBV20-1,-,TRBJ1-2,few,TGCAGTGCTAGAGATCTGGGGGGTTTCTATGGCTACACCTTC,CSARDLGGFYGYTF
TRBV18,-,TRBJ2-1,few,TGTGCCAGCTCACCACCGGGGCTCAATGAGCAGTTCTTC,CASSPPGLNEQFF
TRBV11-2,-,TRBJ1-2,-,TGTGCCAGCAGCTTAGATGGGACCCCGCTGGACTATGGCTACACCTTC,CASSLDGTPLDYGYTF
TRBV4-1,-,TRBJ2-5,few,TGCGCCAGCAGCCAAGTCAAGGACAGCCAAGAGACCCAGTACTTC,CASSQVKDSQETQYF
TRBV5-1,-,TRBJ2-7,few,TGCGCCAGCAGCTTCGATATTGCCTACGAGCAGTACTTC,CASSFDIAYEQYF
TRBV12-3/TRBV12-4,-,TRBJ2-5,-,TGTGCCAGCAGTTCGGAACCCGGGGAGACCCAGTACTTC,CASSSEPGETQYF
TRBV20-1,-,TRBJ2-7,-,TGCAGTGGGGACGGGGGCAACCCCGCGGGCTCCTACGAGCAGTACTTC,CSGDGGNPAGSYEQYF
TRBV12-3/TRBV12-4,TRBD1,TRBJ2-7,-,TGTGCCAGCAGTAACTACAGGGGGCTCTACGAGCAGTACTTC,CASSNYRGLYEQYF
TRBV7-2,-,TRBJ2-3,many,TGTGCCAGCAGCTTAGAGGGGAGCACAGATACGCAGTATTTT,CASSLEGSTDTQYF
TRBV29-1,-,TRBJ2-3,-,TGCAGCGTTCACCCGGCAGATACGCAGTATTTT,CSVHPADTQYF
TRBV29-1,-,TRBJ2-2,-,TGCAGCGTCGCCGAGGGATACACCGGGGAGCTGTTTTTT,CSVAEGYTGELFF
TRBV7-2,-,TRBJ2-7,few,TGTGCCAGCAGCTTATGGACAAACTACGAGCAGTACTTC,CASSLWTNYEQYF
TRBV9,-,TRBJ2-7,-,TGTGCCAGCAGCGTAAGCGGCGGGTACGAGCAGTACTTC,CASSVSGGYEQYF
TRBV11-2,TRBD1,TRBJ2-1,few,TGTGCCAGCAGCTCCTCACCGGGACAGGGGGACAATGAGCAGTTCTTC,CASSSSPGQGDNEQFF
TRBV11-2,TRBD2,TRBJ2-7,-,TGTGCCAGCAGCCCGCGACACGGGGGGATTACGGTGGACGAGCAGTACTTC,CASSPRHGGITVDEQYF
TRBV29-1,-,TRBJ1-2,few,TGCAGCGCCCCTATGGGGGTCTATGGCTACACCTTC,CSAPMGVYGYTF
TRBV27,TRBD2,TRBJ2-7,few,TGTGCCAGCAGTTTATTGGCTAGCGGGGGGTTCTACGAGCAGTACTTC,CASSLLASGGFYEQYF
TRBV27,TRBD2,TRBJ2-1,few,TGTGCCAGCAGTTTAACGGGGGGGCCCCAAACTGAGCAGTTCTTC,CASSLTGGPQTEQFF
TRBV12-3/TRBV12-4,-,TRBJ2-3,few,TGTGCCAGCTGCCGGGACTCAAGCACAGATACGCAGTATTTT,CASCRDSSTDTQYF
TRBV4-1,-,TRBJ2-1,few,TGCGCCAGCAGTTCAGGGGGGTATAACTCCTACAATGAGCAGTTCTTC,CASSSGGYNSYNEQFF
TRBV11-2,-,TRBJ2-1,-,TGTGCCAGCAGCTTAGTAGGCGGGGTCCGCTACAATGAGCAGTTCTTC,CASSLVGGVRYNEQFF
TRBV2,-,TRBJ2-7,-,TGTGCCAGCACGCCAGGACCTAACGAGCAGTACTTC,CASTPGPNEQYF
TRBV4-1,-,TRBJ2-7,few,TGCGCCAGCAGCCAAGGACAGAGGGTTTACGAGCAGTACTTC,CASSQGQRVYEQYF
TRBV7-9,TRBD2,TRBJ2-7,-,TGTGCCAGCAGCTTACATGGACTAGCGACGACCTACGAGCAGTACTTC,CASSLHGLATTYEQYF
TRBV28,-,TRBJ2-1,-,TGTGCCAGCAGTTTACTGGAGGGGCTTAGTAATGAGCAGTTCTTC,CASSLLEGLSNEQFF
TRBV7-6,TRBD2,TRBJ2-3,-,TGTGCCAGCAGTTCCCCCCGGGCGGGGGAAGGCACAGATACGCAGTATTTT,CASSSPRAGEGTDTQYF
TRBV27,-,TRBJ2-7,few,TGTGCCAGCAGTTTTGTTGGCGGAGCCTACGAGCAGTACTTC,CASSFVGGAYEQYF
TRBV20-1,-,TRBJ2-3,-,TGCAGTGCTAGAGATCTTGGCAGCACTAGCACAGATACGCAGTATTTT,CSARDLGSTSTDTQYF
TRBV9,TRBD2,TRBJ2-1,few,TGTGCCAGCAGCGTAGAGGAGAGTCCGGGACTAGGGAACTACAATGAGCAGTTCTTC,CASSVEESPGLGNYNEQFF
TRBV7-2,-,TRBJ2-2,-,TGTGCCAGCAGCCCCTACAGGGTCCCTCCCACCGGGGAGCTGTTTTTT,CASSPYRVPPTGELFF
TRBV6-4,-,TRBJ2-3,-,TGTGCCAGCAGTGACTCGGTCGCGGCCCCCACAGATACGCAGTATTTT,CASSDSVAAPTDTQYF
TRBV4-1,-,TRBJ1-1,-,TGCGCCAGCAGCCAAACTTTGAACACTGAAGCTTTCTTT,CASSQTLNTEAFF
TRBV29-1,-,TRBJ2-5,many,TGCAGCGTTGAAGAGGGTCTTCTTGAGGCCCAGTACTTC,CSVEEGLLEAQYF
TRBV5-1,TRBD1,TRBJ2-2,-,TGCGCCAGCAGCCCTCCGAGAGGGGGCGACCCGAACACCGGGGAGCTGTTTTTT,CASSPPRGGDPNTGELFF
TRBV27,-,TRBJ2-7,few,TGTGCCAGCAGTTTATCTGGGATGGCCCGCTACGAGCAGTACTTC,CASSLSGMARYEQYF
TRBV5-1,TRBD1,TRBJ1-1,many,TGCGCCAGCAGCTGGACAGGGGGGGGTGACACTGAAGCTTTCTTT,CASSWTGGGDTEAFF
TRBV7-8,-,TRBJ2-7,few,TGTGCCAGCAGCTTATCTCCTGCCACCTACGAGCAGTACTTC,CASSLSPATYEQYF
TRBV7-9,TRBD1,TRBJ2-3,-,TGTGCCAGCAGCTCACAGGGGGCCGGCACAGATACGCAGTATTTT,CASSSQGAGTDTQYF
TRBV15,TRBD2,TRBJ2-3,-,TGTGCCACCAGCAGGCACGACCTGGCCGGAGCGGGGGGGTCAGATACGCAGTATTTT,CATSRHDLAGAGGSDTQYF
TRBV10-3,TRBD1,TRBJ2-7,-,TGTGCCATCAGTCCGGACAGGGTCGAGCAGTACTTC,CAISPDRVEQYF
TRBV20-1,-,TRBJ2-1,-,TGCAGTGCTAGAGATGAGGGCTTGGGTGAGCAGTTCTTC,CSARDEGLGEQFF
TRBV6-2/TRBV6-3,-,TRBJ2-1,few,TGTGCCAGCAGTTACTGGGTGGCTAGCAGAAACAATGAGCAGTTCTTC,CASSYWVASRNNEQFF
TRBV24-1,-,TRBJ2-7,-,TGTGCCACCAGTGATCCGGCAGAAGGGGAATACTTC,CATSDPAEGEYF
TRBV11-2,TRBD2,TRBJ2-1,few,TGTGCCAGCAGCTTATTCCCCAGCGGGGGGAATGAGCAGTTCTTC,CASSLFPSGGNEQFF
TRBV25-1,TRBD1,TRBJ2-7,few,TGTGCCAGCAGTAAAACAGGGGCCTCTTATGTCTCCGAGCAGTACTTC,CASSKTGASYVSEQYF
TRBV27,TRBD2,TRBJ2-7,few,TGTGCCAGCAGTCCCGGGACTATCTACGAGCAGTACTTC,CASSPGTIYEQYF
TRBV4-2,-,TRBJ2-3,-,TGTGCCAGCAGCCAGACCCTGGTCCACACAGATACGCAGTATTTT,CASSQTLVHTDTQYF
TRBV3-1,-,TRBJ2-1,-,TGTGCCAGCACCCCGCGCGGGGCCCCTTACAATGAGCAGTTCTTC,CASTPRGAPYNEQFF
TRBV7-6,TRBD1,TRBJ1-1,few,TGTGCCAGCAGCTTTTCACGACAGGGGGACACTGAAGCTTTCTTT,CASSFSRQGDTEAFF
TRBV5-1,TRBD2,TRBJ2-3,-,TGCGCCAGCAGCACCTTAGCGGGGGGCATCCGCGATACGCAGTATTTT,CASSTLAGGIRDTQYF